This TCR beta chain was documented in a study of identical twins. Study results and limitations: Less excess twin sharing appeared in beta out-of-frame sequences. Insertions ran lower in abundant cord blood beta clonotypes, though not in memory repertoires. For out-of-frame alpha sequences shared by twins, low generation probability was in excess.

This CDR3 is built from 18 residues. V trimming: 4 bases; J trimming: 1 base; junction bases outside the gene matches: 12. Worth noting for this clonotype: The antigen remains unidentified.

TCRdb independently ran MiXCR on the 5' RACE reads; one entry per CDR3 protein. This table holds approximately 1.8 million distinct CDR3 sequences, around 33% found once. The chain employs TRBV12-3 or TRBV12-4 and TRBJ2-1, with 8 bases that match TRBD2. Input material: cord blood. This TCR derives from a newborn girl in good health. In DNA form, the CDR3 reads TGTGCCAGCAGTTCGTCCCTCGGGGGGGCAAGGTCCTACAATGAGCAGTTCTTC. This translates into CASSSSLGGARSYNEQFF.